This TCR beta chain appears in the sequencing data of a study of blood T cell repertoires in COVID-19. Using immunoSEQ multiplex PCR, the repertoire was profiled, and TCRdb retains in-frame clones only, with some absent. Altogether fewer than 300,000 clones are present, around 82% being singletons, with the ten largest covering 15% to 17%. This receptor was taken from a person aged 70 to 85 with COVID-19, enrolled during active disease. The sequenced material came from peripheral blood.

CDR3 region: CASSYRGGFTNEKLFF. The CDR3 DNA reads TGTGCCAGTAGTTACAGGGGAGGTTTCACTAATGAAAAACTGTTTTTT. V usage is TRBV19 and J usage is TRBJ1-4; 7 bases line up with TRBD1. Germline CDR1 reads LNHDA; CDR2 reads SQIVND (reference sequence). The CDR3 has 16 residues. V lost 5 bases and J lost 2; bases outside the gene matches: 8.